Below, 19 T cell receptor beta chains from the same sample are listed, as sequenced in a study of T cell responses to AZD1222 COVID-19 vaccine. Measured with immunoSEQ multiplex PCR; TCRdb has only the in-frame clones, and not every one. The sample has fewer than 70,000 clones, approximately 80% seen once; the top ten hold about an eighth. Specimen: peripheral blood, collected 28 days after the second AZD1222 dose. The receptors stem from an adult who received the AZD1222 COVID-19 vaccine.

The DNA for the CDR3 is TGTGCCAGCAGCCCAGATTTGCAGGGCGGTTCTGAAGCTTTCTTT. Its protein is CASSPDLQGGSEAFF. V and J are TRBV7-9 and TRBJ1-1, with D possibly TRBD1 on 5 matching bases. Germline CDR1 reads SEHNR; CDR2 reads FQNEAQ (reference sequence). Trimming stripped 5 bases from V and 6 bases from J, with 19 bases between. The CDR3 loop spans 15 amino acids.

This clone was counted between two and nine times. The V call is TRBV19, the J call TRBJ1-2, with a possible D match to TRBD1 (5 bases). With 3 bases removed from V and 0 bases from J, the gap between germline ends came to 26 bases. CDR1 is LNHDA and CDR2 is SQIVND in the germline V gene (reference sequence). The CDR3 totals 20 residues. CDR3 in amino acids: CASSIRQGRGLRLPNYGYTF. The CDR3 nucleotides read TGTGCCAGTAGTATCCGGCAGGGCCGGGGCTTACGACTCCCTAACTATGGCTACACCTTC.

The V gene is TRBV13, the J gene TRBJ1-6; D gene ambiguous. This CDR3 contains 16 residues. Germline V CDR1 and CDR2: PRHDT, FYEKMQ (reference sequence). V was pared by 2 bases and J by 0 bases, with 8 bases between. CDR3 DNA: TGTGCCAGCAGCTTAATGGGGAGCTCCTATAATTCACCCCTCCACTTT. It codes for CASSLMGSSYNSPLHF.

This rearrangement joins TRBV19 to TRBJ1-1; D ambiguous. The CDR3 is 16 amino acids. The V gene lost 6 bases and the J gene lost 0 bases, with 17 bases spanning the gap. CDR1 and CDR2 (germline): LNHDA, SQIVND (reference sequence). The chain's CDR3 is CASRTLVGKMNTEAFF. Written as DNA, the CDR3 is TGTGCCAGTAGAACCCTGGTGGGGAAAATGAACACTGAAGCTTTCTTT.

This CDR3 reads CASSQDTSEQYF. The CDR3 DNA reads TGCGCCAGCAGCCAGGACACCTCCGAGCAGTACTTC. This sequence joins TRBV4-1 and TRBJ2-7; D might be TRBD1 (5 bases). V lost 3 bases to trimming and J lost 6 bases, with 9 bases between them. This CDR3 region has 12 residues. Germline lookup yields CDR1 MGHRA and CDR2 YSYEKL.

Ten or more counts support this clone. The V call is TRBV4-3, the J call TRBJ2-7; possibly TRBD1 or TRBD2 for D (6 bases each). CDR1 LGHNA and CDR2 YSLEER come from the germline V gene. The V end lost 4 bases, the J end lost 5 bases, and 15 bases lay between the germline ends. The CDR3 extends over 14 amino acids. The CDR3 DNA is TGCGCCAGCAGCCGCTTCCGGGGGCTAGACGAGCAGTACTTC. This translates into CASSRFRGLDEQYF.

This chain uses TRBV9 with TRBJ2-7, with D possibly matching TRBD1 (6 bases). The CDR3 consists of 12 residues. Germline V gene data show CDR1 as SGDLS and CDR2 as YYNGEE. Deletions cut 2 bases from V and 4 bases from J, with 7 bases between. Here the CDR3 reads CASSVDSYEQYF. The CDR3 bases are TGTGCCAGCAGCGTGGACAGTTACGAGCAGTACTTC.

The rearrangement uses TRBV3-1 (or the pseudogene TRBV3-2) and TRBJ2-3; D call uncertain. V lost 4 bases and J lost 5, with 7 bases in between. Germline loops: CDR1 LGHDT, CDR2 YNNKEL (reference sequence). The CDR3 has 12 amino acids. CDR3 amino acids: CASSPLGDTQYF. CDR3 DNA sequence: TGTGCCAGCAGCCCTTTAGGAGATACGCAGTATTTT.

The chain joins TRBV18 to TRBJ1-1; D not resolved. The germline gives CDR1 KGHSH, CDR2 LQKENI. This CDR3 region has 13 residues. Trimming stripped 3 bases from V and 5 bases from J, with 10 bases between. CDR3 nucleotide sequence: TGTGCCAGCTCACCTGAGTTAGGGACTGAAGCTTTCTTT. Protein sequence: CASSPELGTEAFF.

The genes are TRBV5-1 and TRBJ1-6; tentatively, D is TRBD1 (6 bases). V lost 5 bases and J lost 10, with 31 bases in between. The germline CDR1 and CDR2 sequences are SGHRS and YFSETQ. The CDR3 is 19 residues long. CDR3 protein: CASSPVRLGDIGSKSPLHF. The CDR3 DNA reads as TGCGCCAGCAGTCCGGTTCGGTTAGGGGACATAGGGTCCAAATCACCCCTCCACTTT.

This clone was counted a single time. The chain has TRBV10-3 and TRBJ1-4; maybe TRBD1 (5 bases). Germline-derived CDR1 and CDR2 are ENHRY and SYGVKD. This CDR3 is built from 15 residues. The V end lost 10 bases, the J end lost 8 bases, and 23 bases lay between the germline ends. CDR3 DNA sequence: TGTGCCACCCTGTCGGGGGTAAATGGTAGGGAAAAACTGTTTTTT. It encodes CATLSGVNGREKLFF.

This chain links TRBV12-5 with TRBJ1-1; 7 bases agree with TRBD1. The CDR3 runs 13 residues. Germline lookup yields CDR1 LGHNT and CDR2 FRNRAP. Trimming took 5 bases from V and 1 from J; bases not matched to a gene: 1. The CDR3 sequence: CASGRDRNTEAFF. As DNA, the CDR3 is TGTGCTAGTGGTAGGGACAGGAACACTGAAGCTTTCTTT.

The chain is built from TRBV11-2 and TRBJ1-2; D is uncertain. This CDR3 comprises 11 residues. Germline-derived CDR1 and CDR2 are SGHAT and FQNNGV. Deletions cut 6 bases from V and 4 bases from J, with 6 bases between. Written as DNA, the CDR3 is TGTGCCAGCAGATTCGGCTATGGCTACACCTTC. Its protein is CASRFGYGYTF.

The rearrangement links TRBV12-5 to TRBJ1-6; D gene unclear. The CDR3 totals 17 residues. The germline V and J ends were trimmed by 0 bases and 7 bases, with 16 bases remaining between them. Germline V gene sequence: CDR1 LGHNT, CDR2 FRNRAP. CDR3 DNA: TGTGCTAGTGGTTTGGTCACGGGTACGCTGGACAATTCACCCCTCCACTTT. Its translation is CASGLVTGTLDNSPLHF. The variable domain in full, with the rest retrieved from reference TRBV12-5 and TRBJ1-6, is DARVTQTPRHKVTEMGQEVTMRCQPILGHNTVFWYRQTMMQGLELLAYFRNRAPLDDSGMPKDRFSAEMPDATLATLKIQPSEPRDSAVYFCASGLVTGTLDNSPLHFGNGTRLTVT.

Details on this clone: The junction and the germline gene differ at one end; a read error may be behind it. The rearrangement links TRBV27 to TRBJ2-7; 7 bases are shared with TRBD2. Germline CDR1 is MNHEY and CDR2 is SMNVEV (reference sequence). The CDR3 contains 13 residues. The chain's CDR3 is CASSLSQAGRLFF. The CDR3 DNA sequence: TGTGCCAGCAGTTTATCTCAAGCGGGACGCCTATTCTTC.

The V gene is TRBV4-1, the J gene TRBJ1-4, with a tentative D call TRBD1 (5 bases). CDR1 is MGHRA and CDR2 is YSYEKL in the germline V gene. Trimming took 0 bases from V and 7 from J, leaving 12 bases between them. The CDR3 runs 15 residues. The CDR3 DNA reads as TGCGCCAGCAGCCAAGATTCAGGGTTGGGTGAAAAACTGTTTTTT. It specifies CASSQDSGLGEKLFF.

This chain links TRBV5-4 with TRBJ2-1; 10 bases align to TRBD2. V lost 2 bases and J lost 1; bases outside the gene matches: 12. Germline CDR1 reads SGHNT; CDR2 reads YYREEE (reference sequence). The CDR3 extends over 19 amino acids. CDR3 loop: CASSFGLAGGQGSYNEQFF. The DNA for the CDR3 is TGTGCCAGCAGCTTCGGGTTAGCGGGGGGCCAGGGATCCTACAATGAGCAGTTCTTC.

The chain joins TRBV6-2 or TRBV6-3 to TRBJ2-1; 11 bases map to TRBD2. The V gene's germline CDR1 is MNHEY and CDR2 SVGEGT. The CDR3 length is 14 residues. The V gene end was trimmed by 5 bases and the J gene end by 5 bases; junction bases not matched to a gene: 2. CDR3: CASSLAGGNNEQFF. CDR3 in DNA: TGTGCCAGCAGTCTAGCGGGGGGAAACAATGAGCAGTTCTTC.

This sequence joins TRBV5-4 and TRBJ1-3, with no clear D. The CDR3 is made up of 13 amino acids. CDR1 is SGHNT, CDR2 YYREEE, per germline (reference sequence). V lost 2 bases, J lost 2 bases, and 5 bases lay in between. Written as DNA, the CDR3 is TGTGCCAGCAGCTTCGACACTGGAAACACCATATATTTT. Amino acid sequence: CASSFDTGNTIYF.